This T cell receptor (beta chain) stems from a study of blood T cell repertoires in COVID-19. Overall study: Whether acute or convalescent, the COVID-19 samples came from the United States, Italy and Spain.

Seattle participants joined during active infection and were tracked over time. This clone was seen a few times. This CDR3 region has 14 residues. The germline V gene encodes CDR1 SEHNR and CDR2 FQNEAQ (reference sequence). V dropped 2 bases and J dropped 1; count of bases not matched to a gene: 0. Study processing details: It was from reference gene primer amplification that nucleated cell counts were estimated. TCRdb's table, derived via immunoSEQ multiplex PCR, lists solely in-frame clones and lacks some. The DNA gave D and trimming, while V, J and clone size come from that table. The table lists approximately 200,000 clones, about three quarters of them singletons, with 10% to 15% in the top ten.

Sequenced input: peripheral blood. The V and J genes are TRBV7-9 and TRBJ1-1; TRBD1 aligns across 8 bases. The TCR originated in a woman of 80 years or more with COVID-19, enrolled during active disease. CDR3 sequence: CASSLQGANTEAFF. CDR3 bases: TGTGCCAGCAGCTTACAGGGGGCGAACACTGAAGCTTTCTTT.